The present T cell receptor (beta chain) was sequenced within a study of vaccination effects on CD4 cells after COVID-19 (dated by TCRdb to between 2021 and 2024). Turning to the overall study: After vaccination, three convalescent patients were sampled both early (day +14) and late (day +241, +227, +161 respectively). In both COVID-19 convalescent patients and infection-naive vaccine recipients, the study compared SARS-CoV-2 spike-specific CD4+ TCR repertoires from before mRNA vaccination with those from after it. Altogether, around eleven COVID-19 convalescent patients and 4 SARS-CoV-2-naive healthy vaccine recipients made up the full study. Cultures from other donors in the study were sequenced with the Oncomine TCR Beta short-read assay on an Illumina iSeq 100. Post-vaccine samples across the study were collected a median of 72 days after the second dose, with a range of 14 to 241.

This clone was picked up a small number of times. The target of this receptor is not known. The input lacks base qualities; no much larger clone sits a single base away. The full study reports these points: Marked clonal contraction was observed in both infection-induced and vaccine-induced clones at late post-vaccination timepoints, consistent with waning T cell responses. For convalescent patients, new clones induced by the vaccine made up most of the post-vaccine spike-reactive repertoire, and these new clones were largely distinct from the clones induced by infection. Limitations of the study were the small number of convalescent patients and the absence of early post-infection timepoints.

The method behind the library was the immunoSEQ multiplex PCR assay. DNA from the cultured and isolated CD4+ T cells underwent TCR beta CDR3 sequencing. In the source study's methods: The analysis removed non-productive TCR sequences, trimmed reads to the CDR3 region, and retained only CDR3s that were 7 or more amino acids long. The MANAFEST web app was used to pick out antigen-specific clonotypes by comparing their expansion in peptide wells with that in reference cultures. To count as positive, a clone had to show expansion at FDR<0.05 compared with the reference and with all other wells, an odds ratio above 5, and a frequency above 0.1% in two replicate wells. A clonotype was called cross-reactive if it was significantly expanded both in SARS-CoV-2 spike wells and in at least one common cold coronavirus spike condition. CDR3 similarity was assessed by Levenshtein distance using the stringdist R package, and unrooted trees were constructed with ape in R 3.6.1. Held by TCRdb, this immuneACCESS table contains in-frame sequences only and omits some clones. Under half of the omission traces to an unresolved V gene where checked; the cause of the rest is unknown. Clone size and the V and J calls come from that table; the DNA yielded D and trimming. For this sample the table gives about 14,000 clones, of which about 73% were detected only once. Jointly, the top ten make up under 35% of the sample.

The trim is 6 bases for V and 8 bases for J, with a gap of 19 bases between the germline ends. CDR1 and CDR2 (SNHLY, FYNNEI) derive from the germline V gene. The CDR3 numbers 14 residues from cysteine through phenylalanine. Only the CDR3 part of the read is kept: 42 bases, read in frame from the first base. The ViraFEST assay stimulated PBMC with viral peptide pools and then used TCR sequencing to identify antigen-specific CD4+ T cell clonotypes by expansion. After about 10 days of culture, CD4+ T cells were isolated with the EasySep CD4+ T cell isolation kit. PCR-confirmed SARS-CoV-2 infection had occurred in convalescent patients between March and December 2020, before the Alpha, Beta and Delta variants emerged in the United States. Each participant received two doses of an mRNA SARS-CoV-2 vaccine, either BNT162b2 or mRNA-1273. About 2.1 million PBMC per well were cultured with approximately 10 ug/ml peptides in IMDM containing about 5% human AB serum, 10 IU/ml IL-2 and gentamicin. Half of the culture medium was replaced with fresh IL-2-containing medium on days 3 and 7. Unless otherwise noted, each peptide stimulation condition was cultured in triplicate wells. PBMC were separated from whole blood using Ficoll-Paque Plus gradient centrifugation and were then either cryopreserved at -140C or used fresh. Overlapping peptide pools spanned the spike proteins of SARS-CoV-2 and the common cold coronaviruses HCoV-NL63, HCoV-OC43 and HCoV-229E. Genomic DNA was extracted from cultured CD4+ T cells with the QIAamp micro DNA kit.

The chain is made from TRBV2 and TRBJ1-2, with TRBD1 as a weak D call on 6 bases. The TCR originated in a human donor who had a prior SARS-CoV-2 infection. The sequencing used CD4+ T cells from PBMCs cultured with HCoV-NL63 spike peptides, collected after COVID-19 vaccination. In the paper's terms, the cell subset or site label means: HCoV-NL63 spike overlapping peptide pool stimulation. In nucleotide form, the sequence is TGTGCCAGCAGCGACTACAGGGTATCGGGCGGCTACACCTTC. It specifies CASSDYRVSGGYTF.